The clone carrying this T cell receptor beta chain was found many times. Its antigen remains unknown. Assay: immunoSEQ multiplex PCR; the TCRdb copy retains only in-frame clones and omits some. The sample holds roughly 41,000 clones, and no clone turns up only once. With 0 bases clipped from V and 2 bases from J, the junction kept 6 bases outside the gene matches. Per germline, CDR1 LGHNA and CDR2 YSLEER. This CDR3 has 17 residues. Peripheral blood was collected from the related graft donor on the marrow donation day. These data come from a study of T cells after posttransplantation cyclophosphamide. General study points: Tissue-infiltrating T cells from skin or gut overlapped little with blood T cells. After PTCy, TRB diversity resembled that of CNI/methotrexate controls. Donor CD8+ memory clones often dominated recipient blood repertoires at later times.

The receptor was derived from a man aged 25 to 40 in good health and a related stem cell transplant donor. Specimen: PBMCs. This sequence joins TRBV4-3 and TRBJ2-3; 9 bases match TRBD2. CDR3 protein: CASSQEAGGPYTDTQYF. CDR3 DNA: TGCGCCAGCAGCCAAGAGGCGGGGGGGCCCTACACAGATACGCAGTATTTT.